This TCR beta chain was sequenced for a study of blood T cell repertoires in COVID-19. Original analysis: Nucleated cell number was recorded as an estimate derived from reference gene primer amplification. Some clones are missing from TCRdb's copy, which holds only in-frame ones; the method was immunoSEQ multiplex PCR. V and J calls and clone size are those listed in that table; D and trimming were worked out from the DNA. The repertoire holds about 240,000 clones, with about nine tenths as singletons. The V and J ends lost 1 base and 4 bases, in that order; junction bases with no gene match: 11. This CDR3 is 18 amino acids long. Germline V lookup: CDR1 SGHTA, CDR2 FQGNSA.

This rearrangement joins TRBV7-2 to TRBJ2-1; 9 bases map to TRBD2. The sequencing input was peripheral blood. The TCR was taken from a man between 60 and 75 years old with acute or convalescent COVID-19. CDR3 in DNA: TGTGCCAGCAGCTTAGTATGGGTGGGGCTAGCGGGGTACAATGAGCAGTTCTTC. Translated, it gives CASSLVWVGLAGYNEQFF. Together with reference TRBV7-2 and TRBJ2-1, the CDR3 gives the full variable domain: GAGVSQSPSNKVTEKGKDVELRCDPISGHTALYWYRQSLGQGLEFLIYFQGNSAPDKSGLPSDRFSAERTGGSVSTLTIQRTQQEDSAVYLCASSLVWVGLAGYNEQFFGPGTRLTVL.